In its sample, the clone carrying this TCR beta chain was seen many times. Antigen unknown. This record comes from a study of T-cell memory formation after mild COVID-19. Study-level findings and limits: A subset of responding clones appeared in pre-infection memory, suggesting cross-reactive memory joined.

CDR3 length equals 14 residues. CDR1 and CDR2 (germline): SGHRS, YFSETQ. V lost 1 base and J 1 base, leaving 7 bases between the germline ends. 5'RACE primed from the constant segment yielded TCR alpha and TCR beta cDNA libraries bearing sample barcodes and UMIs. A single record per CDR3 protein comes from TCRdb applying MiXCR to the 5' RACE reads. This sample has some 210,000 distinct CDR3 sequences, with about 16% found just once. Material for sequencing was PBMCs or a T cell subset sorted from them (not recorded which). The rearrangement joins TRBV5-1 to TRBJ2-3, with D perhaps TRBD2 (6 bases). This TCR derives from an adult woman who had mild COVID-19 (a few samples of this study predate the infection). Cell type and time point are not known. CDR3 region: CASSLREGTDTQYF. CDR3 DNA sequence: TGCGCCAGCAGCTTGAGGGAGGGCACAGATACGCAGTATTTT.